This TCR beta chain originates from a study of patients and donors after allogeneic stem cell transplantation. TCRdb ran MiXCR on the RT-PCR reads and lists one entry per CDR3 protein. The sample has 160,000 or so distinct CDR3 sequences; about a quarter are singletons. With V trimmed by 1 base and J by 3 bases, 3 bases remained unmatched. Per the germline V gene, CDR1 is GTSNPN and CDR2 is SVGIG (reference sequence). There are 14 residues in the CDR3. This clonotype was seen at least ten times. The rearrangement uses TRBV30 and TRBJ1-5; 7 nucleotides line up with TRBD1. Sequenced material: blood, either unsorted or a sorted T cell fraction (not recorded which). The TCR was taken from a human donor who was either an allogeneic HSCT recipient or a stem cell or donor lymphocyte infusion donor (not recorded which). It is not recorded whose cells these are; they may come from a transplant donor. Written as DNA, the CDR3 is TGTGCCTGGAGTGGGGACAGTAACAATCAGCCCCAGCATTTT. It yields the protein CAWSGDSNNQPQHF.